The clone carrying this T cell receptor (beta chain) was found many times. Its cognate antigen is unknown. Trimming pared 5 bases from V and 0 bases from J, leaving 15 bases between. The CDR3 sequence is 16 residues long. Germline V gene sequence: CDR1 SGHRS, CDR2 YFSETQ. The data stem from a study of T cells in Graves' hyperthyroidism and ophthalmopathy. Notes on the study in general: Among clonotypes expanded in thyroid above 0.001, most were also found in blood.

RNA transcripts gave rise to amplified TCR beta CDR3 regions. HTBI primers were used for first-round RT-PCR of the TCR CDR3. TCRdb passed the multiplex PCR reads through MiXCR, listing each CDR3 protein once. The repertoire includes around 350,000 distinct CDR3 sequences, under 20% of them detected once, and 3.7% sits in the top ten. Clinical symptoms, serum thyroxine, TRAb, thyroid ultrasound and orbital computed tomography established diagnosis. The chain joins TRBV5-1 to TRBJ1-5; D is perhaps TRBD1 (5 bases). The source is a woman aged 18 to 35 with Graves' hyperthyroidism. Material: blood. The CDR3 DNA reads TGCGCCAGCAGAGTTTGGGACGACAGTAGCAATCAGCCCCAGCATTTT. It codes for CASRVWDDSSNQPQHF.